The 32 T cell receptor beta chains below were found in one sample sequenced in a study of T-cell memory formation after mild COVID-19. From the 5' RACE reads, TCRdb called clonotypes with MiXCR, one entry per CDR3 protein. The sample has more than 300,000 distinct CDR3 sequences; 20% to 25% are singletons. The material sequenced was PBMCs or a T cell subset sorted from them (not recorded which). Receptors were obtained from a man aged 18 to 30 who had mild COVID-19 (a few samples of this study predate the infection). Cell type and time point are not known.

J is TRBJ2-7 and V is TRBV5-4; 13 nucleotides align to TRBD2. Losses at the gene ends were 2 bases for V and 2 bases for J; bases not matched to a gene: 1. In germline, CDR1 is SGHNT, CDR2 YYREEE (reference sequence). There are 15 residues in the CDR3. CDR3 in DNA: TGTGCCAGCAGCTTAGGACTAGCGGGGGCCTACGAGCAGTACGTC. Translating gives CASSLGLAGAYEQYV.

This clonotype turned up a few times. This chain uses TRBV4-2 with TRBJ1-2; D gene unclear. Trimming stripped 0 bases from V and 4 bases from J, with 9 bases between. The CDR3 has 14 residues. Germline lookup yields CDR1 LGHNA and CDR2 YNFKEQ. The CDR3 DNA reads TGTGCCAGCAGCCAAGAGGGAGTTAGCTATGGCTACACCTTC. Translating it yields CASSQEGVSYGYTF.

This clonotype appeared many times. The gene calls are TRBV5-4 and TRBJ1-1, with TRBD1 matching over 10 bases. The length of the CDR3 is 15 residues. V shed 2 bases and J 5 bases; nucleotides not matched to a gene: 6. CDR1 is SGHNT, CDR2 YYREEE, per germline (reference sequence). This chain's CDR3 is CASSLRDRGETEAFF. Here the CDR3 DNA reads TGTGCCAGCAGCTTAAGGGACAGGGGCGAGACTGAAGCTTTCTTT. The full variable domain, in which reference TRBV5-4 and TRBJ1-1 provide the parts outside the CDR3, is ETGVTQSPTHLIKTRGQQVTLRCSSQSGHNTVSWYQQALGQGPQFIFQYYREEENGRGNFPPRFSGLQFPNYSSELNVNALELDDSALYLCASSLRDRGETEAFFGQGTRLTVV.

The J gene is TRBJ1-2, the V gene TRBV6-2 or TRBV6-3; D ambiguous. The germline CDR1 and CDR2 sequences are MNHEY and SVGEGT. Between the trimmed V and J ends, which lost 4 bases and 0 bases, there was a span of 9 bases. The CDR3 is made up of 14 amino acids. The DNA for the CDR3 is TGTGCCAGCAGTTTTTCTGGAGCTAACTATGGCTACACCTTC. This sequence encodes CASSFSGANYGYTF.

V and J are TRBV23-1 and TRBJ2-2; 7 bases are shared with TRBD2. TRBV23-1 is identified as an open reading frame with a role that is uncertain. The CDR3 consists of 17 residues. The V and J ends lost 7 bases and 5 bases, in that order; junction bases with no gene match: 16. CDR3 in amino acids: CASNWEAWQGGTGELFF. The CDR3 DNA sequence: TGCGCCAGCAACTGGGAGGCGTGGCAGGGAGGGACCGGGGAGCTGTTTTTT.

The chain employs TRBV4-3 and TRBJ2-7; D possibly corresponds to TRBD1 (6 bases). The CDR3 is made up of 15 amino acids. The ends were cut back, 5 bases at V and 1 base at J, with 15 bases in the middle. The V gene's germline CDR1 is LGHNA and CDR2 YSLEER. CDR3 residues: CASSYRQVESYEQYF. The CDR3 DNA reads TGCGCCAGCAGCTACAGACAGGTCGAATCCTACGAGCAGTACTTC.

This clonotype has a handful of counts. This rearrangement joins TRBV19 to TRBJ1-1; D is uncertain. Trimming stripped 3 bases from V and 6 bases from J, with 11 bases between. This CDR3 comprises 13 residues. Germline V CDR1 and CDR2: LNHDA, SQIVND (reference sequence). In DNA, the CDR3 is TGTGCCAGTAGTATGTACCCTTTCGCTGAAGCTTTCTTT. Translating gives CASSMYPFAEAFF.

This clonotype was counted a few times. The chain is built from TRBV24-1 and TRBJ2-7; TRBD2 matches 7 bases. The V gene's germline CDR1 is KGHDR and CDR2 SFDVKD. This CDR3 region has 16 residues. The V and J ends lost 5 bases and 3 bases, in that order; junction bases with no gene match: 12. The CDR3 DNA follows: TGTGCCACCAGTGGCCAACGGGAGGCAGGGAGCTACGAGCAGTACGTC. It specifies CATSGQREAGSYEQYV.

This clonotype was counted ten times or more. The chain is built from TRBV5-1 and TRBJ1-2, with 8 nucleotides matching TRBD1. V shed 2 bases, J shed 9 bases, and the junction held 3 bases outside the gene matches. The CDR3 is 12 residues long. CDR1 and CDR2 (germline): SGHRS, YFSETQ. CDR3 DNA sequence: TGCGCCAGCAGCTTCGGACAGGGAAGCTACACCTTC. Translation: CASSFGQGSYTF.

The chain's CDR3 is CASSLPQRLAGGLAKNIQYF. The CDR3 DNA follows: TGTGCCAGCAGTCTACCTCAGCGACTAGCTGGGGGCTTAGCCAAAAACATTCAGTACTTC. J is TRBJ2-4 and V is TRBV6-2 or TRBV6-3; D might be TRBD2 (7 bases). The germline V and J ends were trimmed by 5 bases and 0 bases, with 26 bases remaining between them. The CDR3 consists of 20 residues. CDR1 and CDR2 from the germline V gene are MNHEY and SVGEGT.

V gene TRBV6-5 combines with J gene TRBJ2-1; D perhaps matches TRBD1 (6 bases). Trimming pared 6 bases from V and 2 bases from J, leaving 14 bases between. CDR1 is MNHEY and CDR2 is SVGAGI in the germline V gene. CDR3 size: 15 residues. CDR3 loop: CASSKVQGAYNEQFF. The CDR3 DNA reads as TGTGCCAGCAGCAAGGTACAGGGTGCCTACAATGAGCAGTTCTTC.

This clonotype was found a few times. The chain combines TRBV27 with TRBJ1-6, with 9 bases matching TRBD1. The germline CDR1 and CDR2 sequences are MNHEY and SMNVEV (reference sequence). Unmatched junction bases numbered 9, after V lost 5 bases and J lost 10 bases. The CDR3 consists of 15 residues. CDR3 nucleotide sequence: TGTGCCAGCAGTCCACTACAGGGGGCAAGGTCACCCCTCCACTTT. Protein: CASSPLQGARSPLHF.

The chain carries TRBV7-9 and TRBJ1-6; a possible D gene is TRBD1 (5 bases). Germline CDR1 and CDR2: SEHNR and FQNEAQ (reference sequence). The CDR3 covers 14 residues. The ends were cut back, 7 bases at V and 10 bases at J, with 17 bases in the middle. CDR3 sequence reads: CASTQTVGVSPLHF. CDR3 sequence (DNA): TGTGCCAGCACTCAGACGGTGGGGGTCTCACCCCTCCACTTT.

The rearrangement uses TRBV7-8 and TRBJ1-4; TRBD1 is a possible D gene (5 bases). The CDR3 is 15 amino acids. The V gene lost 5 bases and the J gene lost 8 bases, with 18 bases spanning the gap. Germline assignment: CDR1 SGHVS and CDR2 FQNEAQ. CDR3 nucleotide sequence: TGTGCCAGCAGCCTAGGGGCGGCCGGGCGGGAAAAACTGTTTTTT. Translating gives CASSLGAAGREKLFF. The whole variable domain, filled in from reference TRBV7-8 and TRBJ1-4, reads GAGVSQSPRYKVAKRGQDVALRCDPISGHVSLFWYQQALGQGPEFLTYFQNEAQLDKSGLPSDRFFAERPEGSVSTLKIQRTQQEDSAVYLCASSLGAAGREKLFFGSGTQLSVL.

The chain couples TRBV4-1 to TRBJ2-7; weak D call: TRBD2 (6 bases). The germline gives CDR1 MGHRA, CDR2 YSYEKL. Trimming removed 1 base at V and 1 base at J, with 20 bases between. The CDR3 is 18 amino acids. CDR3 protein: CASSQVLLAGPRSYEQYF. CDR3 DNA: TGCGCCAGCAGCCAAGTCCTATTGGCGGGGCCGAGGTCCTACGAGCAGTACTTC.

This chain joins TRBV3-1 and TRBJ2-7; possibly TRBD1 for D (6 bases). Deletions cut 4 bases from V and 4 bases from J, with 11 bases between. This CDR3 comprises 13 residues. CDR1 is LGHDT, CDR2 YNNKEL, per germline (reference sequence). Here the CDR3 reads CASSLQGPYEQYF. The CDR3 DNA follows: TGTGCCAGCAGCCTACAGGGTCCTTACGAGCAGTACTTC.

This clonotype was recorded a few times. V usage is TRBV6-2 or TRBV6-3 and J usage is TRBJ1-2; no firm D call. Germline V gene sequence: CDR1 MNHEY, CDR2 SVGEGT. CDR3 length: 13 amino acids. Deletions cut 10 bases from V and 3 bases from J, with 15 bases between. The CDR3 sequence is CATFISAYYGYTF. The CDR3 DNA reads TGTGCCACCTTTATCTCCGCTTACTATGGCTACACCTTC.

This chain uses TRBV5-5 with TRBJ1-2; 8 bases are a match to TRBD1. The V gene end was trimmed by 4 bases and the J gene end by 4 bases; junction bases not matched to a gene: 9. Germline V gene lookup returns CDR1 SGHKS and CDR2 YYEKEE (reference sequence). The CDR3 sequence is 15 residues long. The CDR3 loop is CASSVTGQGAYGYTF. In DNA form, the CDR3 reads TGTGCCAGCAGCGTCACCGGGCAGGGGGCCTATGGCTACACCTTC.

As concerns this clonotype: A read error may account for a junction end that differs from germline. The chain combines TRBV5-1 with TRBJ2-1; 8 bases align to TRBD2. The CDR3 spans 14 residues. CDR1 is SGHRS and CDR2 is YFSETQ in the germline V gene. This chain's CDR3 is CSSSSGGDYNEQFF. DNA for the CDR3: TGCTCCAGCAGCTCCGGGGGGGACTACAATGAGCAGTTCTTC.

This clonotype appeared a few times. The chain combines TRBV5-1 with TRBJ2-5, with TRBD1 as a possible D gene (6 bases). Per germline, CDR1 SGHRS and CDR2 YFSETQ. The CDR3 is 13 residues long. V lost 4 bases and J 5 bases, leaving 12 bases between the germline ends. CDR3 DNA sequence: TGCGCCAGCAGCGGCACAGGGTTGGAGACCCAGTACTTC. It translates to CASSGTGLETQYF.

The chain employs TRBV6-2 or TRBV6-3 and TRBJ2-7; no firm D call. Trimming pared 4 bases from V and 7 bases from J, leaving 11 bases between. This CDR3 spans 12 amino acids. Per germline, CDR1 MNHEY and CDR2 SVGEGT. In DNA form, the CDR3 reads TGTGCCAGCAGTTCCCACGTAGGAGAGCAGTACGTC. Translated: CASSSHVGEQYV.

This clonotype has only a few counts. The chain has TRBV5-6 and TRBJ2-5; the match to TRBD1 covers 7 bases. Unmatched junction bases numbered 10, after V lost 4 bases and J lost 1 base. Germline V gives CDR1 SGHDT, CDR2 YYEEEE. The CDR3 totals 16 residues. CDR3 loop: CASSPIADRRQETQYF. CDR3 nucleotides: TGTGCCAGCAGCCCTATCGCGGACAGGCGCCAAGAGACCCAGTACTTC.

V gene TRBV7-2 combines with J gene TRBJ2-1, with 7 bases aligning to TRBD2. The V gene end was trimmed by 4 bases and the J gene end by 5 bases; junction bases not matched to a gene: 17. The CDR3 runs to 18 residues. Looked up from germline, CDR1 is SGHTA and CDR2 is FQGNSA. CDR3 protein: CASSSVSSLRTRNNEQFF. DNA of the CDR3: TGTGCCAGCAGCTCCGTCTCCTCGTTGCGGACTAGGAACAATGAGCAGTTCTTC.

The V call is TRBV11-3, the J call TRBJ2-4, with D unclear. The V gene's germline CDR1 is SGHNT and CDR2 YENEEA. The CDR3 loop spans 15 amino acids. V lost 7 bases to trimming and J lost 0 bases, with 13 bases between them. The CDR3 loop reads CASTTHTIAKNIQYF. The CDR3 nucleotides read TGTGCCAGCACCACTCACACGATAGCCAAAAACATTCAGTACTTC.

The chain employs TRBV9 and TRBJ2-5, with a possible D match to TRBD1 (6 bases). Germline values: CDR1 SGDLS, CDR2 YYNGEE. Trimming stripped 3 bases from V and 5 bases from J, with 14 bases between. The CDR3 totals 14 residues. This CDR3 reads CASSAVGAWETQYF. CDR3 bases: TGTGCCAGCAGCGCCGTGGGGGCCTGGGAGACCCAGTACTTC.

V gene TRBV7-2 combines with J gene TRBJ2-1, with D possibly matching TRBD2 (6 bases). The CDR3 has 16 amino acids. V lost 5 bases and J lost 3, with 17 bases in between. The germline V gene has CDR1 SGHTA and CDR2 FQGNSA. The CDR3 DNA follows: TGTGCCAGCAGCGGGACGGGGACGGGGGTCTACAATGAGCAGTTCTTC. Translated, it gives CASSGTGTGVYNEQFF.

This clonotype was seen a handful of times. This chain connects TRBV6-2 or TRBV6-3 to TRBJ2-1; TRBD2 might be the D (5 bases). V lost 4 bases and J 2 bases, leaving 12 bases between the germline ends. The CDR3 is 15 residues long. CDR1 MNHEY and CDR2 SVGEGT come from the germline V gene. In DNA, the CDR3 is TGTGCCAGCAGTTCCCGGGATCCCACCTACAATGAGCAGTTCTTC. Translating gives CASSSRDPTYNEQFF.

The sample holds many counts of this clonotype. The V call is TRBV4-1, the J call TRBJ1-2, with a tentative D call TRBD1 (5 bases). The CDR3 spans 16 residues. Looked up from germline, CDR1 is MGHRA and CDR2 is YSYEKL. V lost 2 bases and J lost 6, with 19 bases in between. Here the CDR3 reads CASSQIIGLGRDGYTF. CDR3 nucleotides: TGCGCCAGCAGCCAAATAATTGGACTGGGGCGGGATGGCTACACCTTC.

This clonotype was detected only a few times. J is TRBJ2-7 and V is TRBV7-8, with D perhaps TRBD2 (5 bases). CDR1 and CDR2 (germline): SGHVS, FQNEAQ. CDR3 length: 14 residues. With 5 bases removed from V and 3 bases from J, the gap between germline ends came to 14 bases. CDR3 residues: CASSSRERDYEQYV. CDR3 sequence (DNA): TGTGCCAGCAGCAGCCGGGAAAGGGACTACGAGCAGTACGTC.

The chain employs TRBV7-9 and TRBJ2-5, with D uncertain. Germline loops: CDR1 SEHNR, CDR2 FQNEAQ (reference sequence). V lost 7 bases, J lost 4 bases, and 13 bases lay in between. This CDR3 has 13 residues. CDR3 amino acids: CASNPSGRETQYF. DNA of the CDR3: TGTGCCAGCAACCCTTCCGGGCGAGAGACCCAGTACTTC.

This clonotype was observed a handful of times. The V and J genes are TRBV6-5 and TRBJ2-1, with unresolved D. Trimming removed 10 bases from V and 7 bases from J, with 20 bases in between. In germline, CDR1 is MNHEY, CDR2 SVGAGI. The CDR3 length is 14 residues. CDR3 bases: TGTGCCACCCACTTCGGACCGATGGGGAATGAGCAGTTCTTC. Its translation is CATHFGPMGNEQFF.

This clonotype came up a few times. The chain links TRBV29-1 to TRBJ1-2; 11 bases are shared with TRBD1. With V trimmed by 3 bases and J by 6 bases, 3 bases remained unmatched. This CDR3 is built from 13 residues. Germline V gene sequence: CDR1 SQVTM, CDR2 ANQGSEA. CDR3 amino acids: CSVEGQGGDGYTF. For the CDR3, the DNA is TGCAGCGTTGAGGGACAGGGGGGAGATGGCTACACCTTC.